Listed below are T cell receptor beta chains from one sample, sequenced in a study of blood T cell repertoires in COVID-19. The method was immunoSEQ multiplex PCR; TCRdb's version includes in-frame clones alone and lacks a portion of them. In the table there are approximately 290,000 clones, roughly 90% of which are singletons. Sequencing was done on a sample of peripheral blood. These receptors were taken from a woman aged 25 to 39 with COVID-19, enrolled during active disease. Both conserved end residues are part of each CDR3. The D gene is left open where the match is weak. A clone size is listed for some rows: how often the clone was seen (once, few, many), or a class if it is expanded.

D gene: .; V gene: TRBV5-4; J gene: TRBJ2-7; clone size: .; CDR3 DNA: TGTGCCAGCAGCTTGGCGGGGGACGGGCCCTACGAGCAGTACTTC; CDR3 protein: CASSLAGDGPYEQYF
D gene: .; V gene: TRBV9; J gene: TRBJ1-1; clone size: .; CDR3 DNA: TGTGCCAGCAGCGTAGTTGGGGCCCGCGAAGCTTTCTTT; CDR3 protein: CASSVVGAREAFF
D gene: .; V gene: TRBV12-3/TRBV12-4; J gene: TRBJ1-2; clone size: .; CDR3 DNA: TGTGCCAGCAGTCCGGGAGGGCTCTATGGCTACACCTTC; CDR3 protein: CASSPGGLYGYTF
D gene: .; V gene: TRBV20-1; J gene: TRBJ1-2; clone size: .; CDR3 DNA: TGCAGTGCTAGAGAGGGGCTTGGCTACACCTTC; CDR3 protein: CSAREGLGYTF
D gene: .; V gene: TRBV11-2; J gene: TRBJ2-3; clone size: .; CDR3 DNA: TGTGCCAGCAGCTTGTTCACAACAGATACGCAGTATTTT; CDR3 protein: CASSLFTTDTQYF
D gene: .; V gene: TRBV2; J gene: TRBJ1-5; clone size: .; CDR3 DNA: TGTGCCATTACGGACTACGAGAATCAGCCCCAGCATTTT; CDR3 protein: CAITDYENQPQHF
D gene: TRBD1; V gene: TRBV2; J gene: TRBJ1-4; clone size: .; CDR3 DNA: TGTGCCAGCAGGAAACAGGGGGCGACTAATGAAAAACTGTTTTTT; CDR3 protein: CASRKQGATNEKLFF
D gene: TRBD1; V gene: TRBV3-1/TRBV3-2; J gene: TRBJ2-1; clone size: .; CDR3 DNA: TGTGCCAGCAGCCAAGTTTTACAGGGGGACAATGAGCAGTTCTTC; CDR3 protein: CASSQVLQGDNEQFF
D gene: TRBD2; V gene: TRBV2; J gene: TRBJ2-2; clone size: .; CDR3 DNA: TGTGCCAGCGCAAACTCGGGACTAGCGGGTGGAGGGGAGCTGTTTTTT; CDR3 protein: CASANSGLAGGGELFF
D gene: .; V gene: TRBV5-1; J gene: TRBJ1-4; clone size: .; CDR3 DNA: TGCGCCAGCAGCCACGGACGGGGTAATGAAAAACTGTTTTTT; CDR3 protein: CASSHGRGNEKLFF
D gene: .; V gene: TRBV7-9; J gene: TRBJ1-1; clone size: .; CDR3 DNA: TGTGCCAGCAGCTTAGTACCGGACATTAGCACTGAAGCTTTCTTT; CDR3 protein: CASSLVPDISTEAFF
D gene: TRBD1; V gene: TRBV6-6; J gene: TRBJ1-5; clone size: .; CDR3 DNA: TGTGCCAGCAGTTACTCACAGGGGGCTAAGCAGCCCCAGCATTTT; CDR3 protein: CASSYSQGAKQPQHF
D gene: .; V gene: TRBV29-1; J gene: TRBJ1-1; clone size: once; CDR3 DNA: TGCAGCGTTGACCCAGGCATGCTGAACACTGAAGCTTTCTTT; CDR3 protein: CSVDPGMLNTEAFF
D gene: TRBD2; V gene: TRBV9; J gene: TRBJ2-3; clone size: .; CDR3 DNA: TGTGCCAGCAGCGTAGAGAGGCGGGGGGCCTACACAGATACGCAGTATTTT; CDR3 protein: CASSVERRGAYTDTQYF
D gene: TRBD1; V gene: TRBV18; J gene: TRBJ1-2; clone size: .; CDR3 DNA: TGTGCCAGCTCACCGACTCCCGGGACAGCCTATGGCTACACCTTC; CDR3 protein: CASSPTPGTAYGYTF
D gene: TRBD1; V gene: TRBV5-4; J gene: TRBJ2-3; clone size: .; CDR3 DNA: TGTGCCAGCAACCAGGGAAAGACGGGACAGGGGGCGCGCGATACGCAGTATTTT; CDR3 protein: CASNQGKTGQGARDTQYF
D gene: .; V gene: TRBV4-1; J gene: TRBJ2-7; clone size: .; CDR3 DNA: TGCGCCAGCAGCCAAGTTCAGGACGAGCAGTACTTC; CDR3 protein: CASSQVQDEQYF
D gene: .; V gene: TRBV7-9; J gene: TRBJ1-3; clone size: .; CDR3 DNA: TGTGCCAGCAGTCAAGCAGGGTTATCTGGAAACACCATATATTTT; CDR3 protein: CASSQAGLSGNTIYF
D gene: TRBD2; V gene: TRBV4-1; J gene: TRBJ2-1; clone size: .; CDR3 DNA: TGCGCCAGCAGCCGGATAGCGGGGGGGCTCGACAATGAGCAGTTCTTC; CDR3 protein: CASSRIAGGLDNEQFF
D gene: .; V gene: TRBV9; J gene: TRBJ2-5; clone size: .; CDR3 DNA: TGTGCCAGCAGCGTAAATGCGGGCAGTGAAGAGACCCAGTACTTC; CDR3 protein: CASSVNAGSEETQYF
D gene: .; V gene: TRBV7-7; J gene: TRBJ2-2; clone size: .; CDR3 DNA: TGTGCCAGCAGCCGCGACACCGCGAACACCGGGGAGCTGTTTTTT; CDR3 protein: CASSRDTANTGELFF
D gene: TRBD1; V gene: TRBV5-8; J gene: TRBJ2-7; clone size: .; CDR3 DNA: TGTGCCAGCAGCCCGGATCCCGGGACAGGTTTTTACGAGCAGTACTTC; CDR3 protein: CASSPDPGTGFYEQYF
D gene: TRBD1; V gene: TRBV6-2/TRBV6-3; J gene: TRBJ2-7; clone size: few; CDR3 DNA: TGTGCCAGCAGTTACGTGGGACAGCCGATATTCGACGAGCAGTACTTC; CDR3 protein: CASSYVGQPIFDEQYF
D gene: TRBD2; V gene: TRBV27; J gene: TRBJ2-5; clone size: .; CDR3 DNA: TGTGCCAGCAGACCTCGGGGGGTACAGGAGACCCAGTACTTC; CDR3 protein: CASRPRGVQETQYF
D gene: .; V gene: TRBV5-5; J gene: TRBJ1-2; clone size: .; CDR3 DNA: TGTGCCAGCAGCCCCGGGACATCGAACTATGGCTACACCTTC; CDR3 protein: CASSPGTSNYGYTF
D gene: TRBD1; V gene: TRBV6-4; J gene: TRBJ2-7; clone size: .; CDR3 DNA: TGTGCCAGCAAGGACAGGGGGGGATTGGACGAGCAGTACTTC; CDR3 protein: CASKDRGGLDEQYF
D gene: .; V gene: TRBV4-1; J gene: TRBJ2-1; clone size: .; CDR3 DNA: TGCGCCAGCAGCCAAGATCTACATGAGCAGTTCTTC; CDR3 protein: CASSQDLHEQFF
D gene: TRBD1; V gene: TRBV5-1; J gene: TRBJ1-6; clone size: .; CDR3 DNA: TGCGCCAGCAGCTTGGGGGGTACAGGGGCTAATTCACCCCTCCACTTT; CDR3 protein: CASSLGGTGANSPLHF
D gene: .; V gene: TRBV29-1; J gene: TRBJ1-4; clone size: .; CDR3 DNA: TGCAGCGTTGAAGACTGGGACACAGGGAATGAAAAACTGTTTTTT; CDR3 protein: CSVEDWDTGNEKLFF
D gene: .; V gene: TRBV4-1; J gene: TRBJ1-2; clone size: medium-sized; CDR3 DNA: TGCGCCAGCAGCCCTCTGGAGCCGGGATCTGGCTACACCTTC; CDR3 protein: CASSPLEPGSGYTF
D gene: .; V gene: TRBV7-9; J gene: TRBJ2-5; clone size: .; CDR3 DNA: TGTGCCAGCAGCCCACCCCGGGGGAGTGGAAACGGAGAGACCCAGTACTTC; CDR3 protein: CASSPPRGSGNGETQYF
D gene: .; V gene: TRBV7-2; J gene: TRBJ2-7; clone size: .; CDR3 DNA: TGTGCCAGCACACAGTGGTCTGCGTACGAGCAGTACTTC; CDR3 protein: CASTQWSAYEQYF
D gene: TRBD1; V gene: TRBV7-9; J gene: TRBJ1-4; clone size: .; CDR3 DNA: TGTGCCAGCACCGAGGGGGACAGGGTTGAAAAACTGTTTTTT; CDR3 protein: CASTEGDRVEKLFF
D gene: .; V gene: TRBV5-4; J gene: TRBJ2-1; clone size: .; CDR3 DNA: TGTGCCAGCAAGGAGGGAGCGGGCAATGAGCAGTTCTTC; CDR3 protein: CASKEGAGNEQFF
D gene: .; V gene: TRBV19; J gene: TRBJ1-4; clone size: .; CDR3 DNA: TGTGCCAGTAGTATGGTCCAGGGAGGTGAAAAACTGTTTTTT; CDR3 protein: CASSMVQGGEKLFF
D gene: .; V gene: TRBV7-8; J gene: TRBJ2-5; clone size: .; CDR3 DNA: TGTGCCAGCAGCTTAGTGGGGGCGAGACAGACTCAAGAGACCCAGTACTTC; CDR3 protein: CASSLVGARQTQETQYF
D gene: .; V gene: TRBV2; J gene: TRBJ1-6; clone size: .; CDR3 DNA: TGTGCCAGCAGTGAAAAAACAGAGGGTTCTTCACCCCTCCACTTT; CDR3 protein: CASSEKTEGSSPLHF
D gene: TRBD2; V gene: TRBV13; J gene: TRBJ2-1; clone size: .; CDR3 DNA: TGTGCCAGCAGCGGTCGCGGGGGGTACAATGAGCAGTTCTTC; CDR3 protein: CASSGRGGYNEQFF
D gene: .; V gene: TRBV5-6; J gene: TRBJ2-7; clone size: once; CDR3 DNA: TGTGCCAGCAGCCCCGGTTCCCCCTACGAGCAGTACTTC; CDR3 protein: CASSPGSPYEQYF
D gene: TRBD1; V gene: TRBV7-9; J gene: TRBJ2-2; clone size: once; CDR3 DNA: TGTGCTAAGACAGGGCAGACCAACACCGGGGAGCTGTTTTTT; CDR3 protein: CAKTGQTNTGELFF
D gene: .; V gene: TRBV19; J gene: TRBJ1-2; clone size: .; CDR3 DNA: TGTGCCAGTAGTACCCTAGGCCCCGGTCGTGGCTACACCTTC; CDR3 protein: CASSTLGPGRGYTF
D gene: .; V gene: TRBV3-1/TRBV3-2; J gene: TRBJ2-2; clone size: .; CDR3 DNA: TGTGCCAGCAGCCCCCCGGGGTCGGCGTGGCTGTTTTTT; CDR3 protein: CASSPPGSAWLFF
D gene: .; V gene: TRBV29-1; J gene: TRBJ2-7; clone size: .; CDR3 DNA: TGCAGCTGTATGAGGGCAGGGGCCTACGAGCAGTACTTC; CDR3 protein: CSCMRAGAYEQYF
D gene: TRBD1; V gene: TRBV7-8; J gene: TRBJ2-2; clone size: once; CDR3 DNA: TGTGCCAGCAGCCTCGAAACAGGGGGTGGGAACACCGGGGAGCTGTTTTTT; CDR3 protein: CASSLETGGGNTGELFF
D gene: .; V gene: TRBV19; J gene: TRBJ1-6; clone size: .; CDR3 DNA: TGTGCCAGTAGTACCGCGGGCCCCGAGGTCGCCTATAATTCACCCCTCCACTTT; CDR3 protein: CASSTAGPEVAYNSPLHF